Each of the 17 T cell receptor beta chains below was sequenced from the same sample in a study of regulatory T cells in long-lasting Graves disease. Indicated time point: newly diagnosed GD, antithyroid drugs for less than 3 months. RNA from PBMCs was the source of the TCR library. For TCR beta, libraries came from iRepertoire HTBI primers and Arm-PCR of CDR3 regions. TCRdb re-analysed the multiplex PCR reads in MiXCR, keeping a single row per CDR3 protein. The sample carries hundreds of thousands of distinct CDR3 sequences, roughly a sixth recorded once. These data were also filed under a second study, of T cells in Graves' hyperthyroidism and ophthalmopathy.

Sequences were derived from peripheral blood mononuclear cells (PBMCs), sampled at new diagnosis, from a patient treated with antithyroid drugs. Receptor source: a woman aged 35-65 years with Graves disease.

Details on this clonotype: A far larger clone is one base from this, pointing to a likely read error. CDR3 amino acids: CASKEGPAGLAYEQFF. The CDR3 DNA reads TGTGCCAGCAAAGAAGGGCCAGCGGGCCTTGCCTACGAGCAGTTCTTC. The chain carries TRBV2 and TRBJ2-1; D may be TRBD2 (6 bases). Trimming removed 7 bases at V and 10 bases at J, with 26 bases between. Germline CDR1 SNHLY, CDR2 FYNNEI. The CDR3 contains 16 residues.

This clonotype was seen ten or more times. This sequence joins TRBV12-3 or TRBV12-4 and TRBJ1-1; 7 nucleotides agree with TRBD1. Trimming took 7 bases from V and 1 from J; bases not matched to a gene: 6. The CDR3 has 14 amino acids. The CDR3 DNA follows: TGTGCCAGCACCTCATACAGGGGGAACACTGAAGCTTTCTTT. It encodes CASTSYRGNTEAFF.

V is TRBV4-1 and J is TRBJ2-5, with TRBD2 as a possible D gene (7 bases). V lost 0 bases and J 5 bases, leaving 16 bases between the germline ends. CDR3 length: 16 amino acids. Germline assignment: CDR1 MGHRA and CDR2 YSYEKL. The CDR3 here is CASSQEGGGAGETQYF. The DNA of the CDR3 is TGCGCCAGCAGCCAAGAAGGCGGGGGCGCGGGGGAGACCCAGTACTTC.

In this sample, this clonotype turned up many times. The rearrangement uses TRBV5-1 and TRBJ1-1; possibly TRBD1 for D (5 bases). In germline, CDR1 is SGHRS, CDR2 YFSETQ. CDR3 length equals 15 residues. Trimming took off 4 bases at V and 7 bases at J, with 20 bases between the two ends. In DNA form, the CDR3 reads TGCGCCAGCAGCCCCCGGGGGAGGGAGGCCATTGAAGCTTTCTTT. Translating it yields CASSPRGREAIEAFF.

This sequence joins TRBV14 and TRBJ1-5, with D tentatively TRBD1 (5 bases). With 0 bases removed from V and 3 bases from J, the gap between germline ends came to 9 bases. Germline values: CDR1 SGHDN, CDR2 FVKESK. The CDR3 spans 15 residues. The CDR3 sequence: CASSQELGPNQPQHF. In DNA, the CDR3 is TGTGCCAGCAGCCAAGAGTTGGGGCCCAATCAGCCCCAGCATTTT.

The chain is built from TRBV24-1 and TRBJ2-7; maybe TRBD1 (6 bases). This CDR3 region has 13 residues. Trimming removed 6 bases at V and 4 bases at J, with 12 bases between. From germline, CDR1 is KGHDR and CDR2 SFDVKD. The CDR3 spells CATSHRQGYEQYF. CDR3 DNA sequence: TGTGCCACCAGTCATCGCCAGGGGTACGAGCAGTACTTC.

The chain joins TRBV7-9 to TRBJ2-5, with 7 bases lining up with TRBD2. J lost 0 bases, V lost 5 bases, and 6 bases had no gene match. The germline gives CDR1 SEHNR, CDR2 FQNEAQ (reference sequence). The CDR3 length is 15 residues. The CDR3 DNA sequence: TGTGCCAGCAGCCCATGGGGAGGGAACCAAGAGACCCAGTACTTC. Its translation: CASSPWGGNQETQYF.

The sample holds a few counts of this clonotype. The chain is built from TRBV5-1 and TRBJ2-3, with D possibly TRBD2 on 5 matching bases. The CDR3 sequence is 13 residues long. Germline assignment: CDR1 SGHRS and CDR2 YFSETQ. Trimming shortened V by 4 bases and J by 13 bases, and 19 bases separated the two germline ends. The DNA for the CDR3 is TGCGCCAGCAGCCCTGAACGGTTCGCGGAGGAGTATTTT. Residues: CASSPERFAEEYF.

This clonotype occurred many times. The chain carries TRBV12-3 or TRBV12-4 and TRBJ2-7; unclear D gene. The CDR3 loop spans 13 amino acids. V lost 6 bases to trimming and J lost 4 bases, with 13 bases between them. CDR3 in DNA: TGTGCCAGCAGCCGACAATCGAGTTACGAGCAGTACTTC. Translating it yields CASSRQSSYEQYF.

Many counts were recorded for this clonotype. The V and J genes are TRBV30 and TRBJ1-2; possible D gene TRBD1, 6 bases. CDR3 length: 13 residues. Deletions cut 2 bases from V and 5 bases from J, with 12 bases between. Germline loops: CDR1 GTSNPN, CDR2 SVGIG (reference sequence). The CDR3 spells CAWSNKGGYGYTF. DNA for the CDR3: TGTGCCTGGAGTAACAAAGGGGGATATGGCTACACCTTC.

The chain recombines TRBV28 with TRBJ2-7; 9 bases are shared with TRBD1. Germline CDR1 MDHEN, CDR2 SYDVKM. The CDR3 covers 15 residues. The V gene end was trimmed by 5 bases and the J gene end by 2 bases; junction bases not matched to a gene: 7. CDR3 sequence reads: CASSGGTGPTYEQYF. In nucleotides, the CDR3 is TGTGCCAGCAGTGGGGGGACAGGGCCGACCTACGAGCAGTACTTC. Complete variable domain (other parts from reference TRBV28 and TRBJ2-7): DVKVTQSSRYLVKRTGEKVFLECVQDMDHENMFWYRQDPGLGLRLIYFSYDVKMKEKGDIPEGYSVSREKKERFSLILESASTNQTSMYLCASSGGTGPTYEQYFGPGTRLTVT.

Comments on this clonotype: Just one base apart from a much larger clone, this may be a read error. This chain links TRBV5-1 with TRBJ2-7; D ambiguous. The ends were cut back, 5 bases at V and 11 bases at J, with 17 bases in the middle. The CDR3 is 12 residues long. Germline V gives CDR1 SGHRS, CDR2 YFSETQ. DNA for the CDR3: TGCGCCAGCAGTCCGGAACACCCAGAGGAGTACTTC. Encoded protein: CASSPEHPEEYF.

Regarding this clonotype: This may arise from a read error, as a much more abundant clone is one base away. The V gene is TRBV7-8, the J gene TRBJ2-7; D not resolved. The length of the CDR3 is 14 residues. Germline CDR1 SGHVS, CDR2 FQNEAQ. Trimming took 1 base from V and 0 from J, leaving 7 bases between them. CDR3 region: CASSLGYNSYEQYF. CDR3 nucleotides: TGTGCCAGCAGCTTAGGTTACAACTCCTACGAGCAGTACTTC.

This clonotype was counted at least ten times. The chain recombines TRBV3-1 with TRBJ1-6; D gene ambiguous. Germline V gene lookup returns CDR1 LGHDT and CDR2 YNNKEL (reference sequence). Trimming took 0 bases from V and 6 from J, leaving 9 bases between them. This CDR3 spans 15 amino acids. The CDR3 loop is CASSQDGVSNSPLHF. CDR3 DNA sequence: TGTGCCAGCAGCCAAGATGGGGTTTCTAATTCACCCCTCCACTTT.

At least ten counts were recorded for this clonotype. The chain is built from TRBV7-2 and TRBJ2-3; either TRBD1 or TRBD2 may supply D (6 bases each). CDR1 SGHTA and CDR2 FQGNSA come from the germline V gene. The germline V and J ends were trimmed by 5 bases and 2 bases, with 17 bases remaining between them. The CDR3 has 16 residues. This chain's CDR3 is CASSLARGAFTDTQYF. For the CDR3, the DNA is TGTGCCAGCAGCCTGGCGAGGGGGGCCTTCACAGATACGCAGTATTTT.

There are many counts of this clonotype. The V call is TRBV5-6, the J call TRBJ1-5; TRBD1 matches at 9 bases. The CDR3 sequence is 14 residues long. J lost 9 bases, V lost 4 bases, and 8 bases had no gene match. In germline, CDR1 is SGHDT, CDR2 YYEEEE. The CDR3 loop reads CASSQGQGGWPQHF. CDR3 sequence (DNA): TGTGCCAGCAGCCAGGGACAGGGCGGATGGCCCCAGCATTTT.

This clonotype was counted only a few times. The chain recombines TRBV5-5 with TRBJ1-2, with 11 bases that match TRBD1. The length of the CDR3 is 15 residues. Unmatched junction bases numbered 10, after V lost 4 bases and J lost 8 bases. CDR1 SGHKS and CDR2 YYEKEE come from the germline V gene (reference sequence). DNA for the CDR3: TGTGCCAGCAGCCCTCCGGGACAGGGGGGATCGGGCTACACCTTC. This gives the protein CASSPPGQGGSGYTF.